A single sample is the source of the 31 T cell receptor beta chains below, sequenced in a study of cytomegalovirus exposure and HLA in healthy donors. Both 60 Vbeta primers and 13 Jbeta primers went into the PCR. Repertoires were generated with immunoSEQ multiplex PCR, while TCRdb's copy carries only in-frame clones and drops some. The table includes roughly 110,000 clones, roughly 82% detected once. The sequencing sample was made of PBMCs. The receptors derive from a man aged 35-49 years in good health and CMV-seropositive.

The rearrangement uses TRBV28 and TRBJ1-2; 8 bases line up with TRBD1. V lost 5 bases to trimming and J lost 7 bases; unmatched junction nucleotides: 18. Germline loops: CDR1 MDHEN, CDR2 SYDVKM. CDR3 length: 17 amino acids. The CDR3 DNA reads as TGTGCCAGCAGTCTACGCCGCTACAGGGGGGTAACGGGTGGCTACACCTTC. Amino acid sequence: CASSLRRYRGVTGGYTF.

The rearrangement uses TRBV28 and TRBJ2-7, with TRBD1 matching 12 bases. There are 17 residues in the CDR3. After removal of 5 bases from V and 7 bases from J, the junction contained 15 bases not matched to a gene. The germline V gene encodes CDR1 MDHEN and CDR2 SYDVKM. CDR3 residues: CASSTNWPGQGALEQYF. The CDR3 nucleotides read TGTGCCAGCAGTACCAATTGGCCGGGACAGGGGGCCTTAGAGCAGTACTTC.

This clone was found a few times. The gene calls are TRBV27 and TRBJ2-1; TRBD1 matches at 9 bases. V lost 5 bases and J lost 10; bases outside the gene matches: 12. This CDR3 region has 15 residues. Germline assignment: CDR1 MNHEY and CDR2 SMNVEV (reference sequence). CDR3 protein: CASSLQQGATPEQFF. For the CDR3, the DNA is TGTGCCAGCAGTCTACAACAGGGGGCAACACCGGAGCAGTTCTTC.

This chain links TRBV11-3 with TRBJ2-5; a possible D gene is TRBD1 (6 bases). This CDR3 comprises 13 residues. Trimming stripped 1 base from V and 5 bases from J, with 8 bases between. Germline CDR1 reads SGHNT; CDR2 reads YENEEA. The CDR3 spells CASSLAQGETQYF. For the CDR3, the DNA is TGTGCCAGCAGCTTAGCCCAGGGGGAGACCCAGTACTTC.

The rearrangement links TRBV9 to TRBJ2-5; 11 bases are a match to TRBD2. This CDR3 contains 16 residues. The germline V gene encodes CDR1 SGDLS and CDR2 YYNGEE. V was clipped by 2 bases and J by 0 bases; unmatched bases: 3. The CDR3 here is CASSVSGGGYQETQYF. Here the CDR3 DNA reads TGTGCCAGCAGCGTTAGCGGGGGGGGGTACCAAGAGACCCAGTACTTC.

V and J are TRBV4-1 and TRBJ2-7, with 7 positions matching TRBD1. The V and J ends lost 1 base and 7 bases, in that order; junction bases with no gene match: 13. The germline CDR1 and CDR2 sequences are MGHRA and YSYEKL. The CDR3 length is 16 residues. In DNA form, the CDR3 reads TGCGCCAGCAGCCAAGGACAGGGACAAAAGTTTTGGGAGCAGTACTTC. Translating gives CASSQGQGQKFWEQYF.

This chain connects TRBV5-1 to TRBJ1-2, with D perhaps matching TRBD1 (6 bases). The germline gives CDR1 SGHRS, CDR2 YFSETQ. V lost 4 bases to trimming and J lost 0 bases, with 13 bases between them. The CDR3 totals 15 residues. The CDR3 loop reads CASSRDTSSNYGYTF. The CDR3 nucleotides read TGCGCCAGCAGCCGGGACACGTCTTCTAACTATGGCTACACCTTC.

The gene calls are TRBV6-1 and TRBJ1-2, with D perhaps TRBD1 (5 bases). CDR1 and CDR2 (germline): MNHNS, SASEGT. CDR3 length: 13 amino acids. V dropped 7 bases and J dropped 4 bases, with 13 bases sitting between them. The CDR3 sequence is CASTPATAYGYTF. The CDR3 nucleotides read TGTGCCAGCACCCCCGCGACAGCCTATGGCTACACCTTC.

The V and J genes are TRBV5-1 and TRBJ2-7; no reliable D call. V lost 0 bases and J 5 bases, leaving 6 bases between the germline ends. This CDR3 spans 12 amino acids. The V gene's germline CDR1 is SGHRS and CDR2 YFSETQ. The CDR3 DNA sequence: TGCGCCAGCAGCTTGGTCATAGACGAGCAGTACTTC. Protein: CASSLVIDEQYF.

This clone was counted a few times. The CDR3 sequence is CASSVLAGETDTQYF. CDR3 DNA sequence: TGTGCCAGCAGTGTTCTAGCGGGGGAGACAGATACGCAGTATTTT. This chain uses TRBV6-1 with TRBJ2-3; 10 bases match TRBD2. The CDR3 consists of 15 residues. The V segment lost 4 bases and the J segment 3 bases; nucleotides outside the gene matches: 4. CDR1 is MNHNS and CDR2 is SASEGT in the germline V gene.

The J gene is TRBJ1-1, the V gene TRBV5-1; TRBD1 is a possible D gene (5 bases). CDR3 size: 15 residues. Trimming removed 1 base from V and 0 bases from J, with 10 bases in between. Germline V gene sequence: CDR1 SGHRS, CDR2 YFSETQ. CDR3: CASSLQGPMNTEAFF. Here the CDR3 DNA reads TGCGCCAGCAGCTTGCAGGGTCCCATGAACACTGAAGCTTTCTTT.

CDR3 in amino acids: CASSEGGGKAEAFF. In DNA, the CDR3 is TGTGCCAGCAGCGAGGGGGGGGGTAAGGCTGAAGCTTTCTTT. The chain carries TRBV6-5 and TRBJ1-1, with D possibly TRBD1 on 6 matching bases. The CDR3 loop spans 14 amino acids. Between the trimmed V and J ends, which lost 6 bases and 6 bases, there was a span of 17 bases. Germline V lookup: CDR1 MNHEY, CDR2 SVGAGI.

This sequence joins TRBV29-1 and TRBJ1-1; weak D call: TRBD1 (5 bases). Looked up from germline, CDR1 is SQVTM and CDR2 is ANQGSEA. The CDR3 totals 12 residues. The V end was cut by 4 bases, the J end by 1 base, with 7 bases between. As DNA, the CDR3 is TGCAGCGTTGCCGACAGGAACACTGAAGCTTTCTTT. Encoded protein: CSVADRNTEAFF. The whole variable domain, remainder taken from reference TRBV29-1 and TRBJ1-1, is SAVISQKPSRDICQRGTSLTIQCQVDSQVTMMFWYRQQPGQSLTLIATANQGSEATYESGFVIDKFPISRPNLTFSTLTVSNMSPEDSSIYLCSVADRNTEAFFGQGTRLTVV.

This chain joins TRBV5-1 and TRBJ2-1, with TRBD1 matching 7 bases. The germline gives CDR1 SGHRS, CDR2 YFSETQ. With 0 bases clipped from V and 7 bases from J, the junction kept 10 bases outside the gene matches. The CDR3 spans 16 residues. The DNA for the CDR3 is TGCGCCAGCAGCTTGGGGGGGACAGCTATAATGAATGAGCAGTTCTTC. Protein product: CASSLGGTAIMNEQFF.

The chain recombines TRBV6-6 with TRBJ2-3, with a tentative D call TRBD1 (5 bases). Trimming shortened V by 6 bases and J by 5 bases, and 15 bases separated the two germline ends. The germline V gene has CDR1 MNHNY and CDR2 SVGAGI (reference sequence). There are 14 residues in the CDR3. In nucleotides, the CDR3 is TGTGCCAGCAGAGACCCAGGGTTTTTAGATACGCAGTATTTT. Translation: CASRDPGFLDTQYF.

The chain employs TRBV29-1 and TRBJ1-2, with TRBD1 matching 12 bases. V lost 1 base to trimming and J lost 6 bases; unmatched junction nucleotides: 6. The CDR3 is made up of 15 amino acids. The germline V gene encodes CDR1 SQVTM and CDR2 ANQGSEA. The CDR3 here is CSVEGGDRGRNGYTF. For the CDR3, the DNA is TGCAGCGTTGAAGGGGGGGACAGGGGGCGGAATGGCTACACCTTC.

The rearrangement uses TRBV4-1 and TRBJ2-1; 11 bases line up with TRBD2. In germline, CDR1 is MGHRA, CDR2 YSYEKL. The CDR3 contains 18 residues. V lost 0 bases, J lost 11 bases, and 15 bases stayed unmatched. The DNA for the CDR3 is TGCGCCAGCAGCCAAGACCAGGGGGCAACTAGCGGGGGATTAAAGCAGTTCTTC. It yields the protein CASSQDQGATSGGLKQFF.

The J gene is TRBJ1-1, the V gene TRBV11-2; possible D gene TRBD1, 6 bases. This CDR3 has 15 amino acids. The germline V gene has CDR1 SGHAT and CDR2 FQNNGV. The V and J ends lost 1 base and 4 bases respectively, with 13 bases between them. As DNA, the CDR3 is TGTGCCAGCAGCTTAGTCTCAGGGGCAGGCACTGAAGCTTTCTTT. It encodes CASSLVSGAGTEAFF.

V usage is TRBV30 and J usage is TRBJ2-6; 7 nucleotides line up with TRBD1. Germline lookup yields CDR1 GTSNPN and CDR2 SVGIG (reference sequence). This CDR3 region has 18 residues. Trimming cost V 0 bases and J 0 bases; bases outside gene matches: 8. CDR3 loop: CAWSVRQGTPSGANVLTF. In DNA form, the CDR3 reads TGTGCCTGGAGTGTACGACAGGGTACCCCCTCTGGGGCCAACGTCCTGACTTTC.

There are a few counts of this clone. The DNA of the CDR3 is TGTGCCAGCAGCCTAGAAAATGACGGCGGAGGAGGCTACACCTTC. Translating gives CASSLENDGGGGYTF. This chain connects TRBV7-6 to TRBJ1-2; D remains ambiguous. V lost 5 bases to trimming and J lost 8 bases, with 21 bases between them. The CDR3 has 15 amino acids. Germline CDR1 SGHVS, CDR2 FNYEAQ.

V is TRBV19 and J is TRBJ2-1; 8 nucleotides align to TRBD1. This CDR3 is built from 15 residues. The germline V gene encodes CDR1 LNHDA and CDR2 SQIVND (reference sequence). After removal of 4 bases from V and 6 bases from J, the junction contained 8 bases not matched to a gene. CDR3 nucleotides: TGTGCCAGTAGTAGGGACAGGTCCTCGGGCAATGAGCAGTTCTTC. It translates to CASSRDRSSGNEQFF. The full variable domain, completed using reference TRBV19 and TRBJ2-1, is DGGITQSPKYLFRKEGQNVTLSCEQNLNHDAMYWYRQDPGQGLRLIYYSQIVNDFQKGDIAEGYSVSREKKESFPLTVTSAQKNPTAFYLCASSRDRSSGNEQFFGPGTRLTVL.

The chain couples TRBV7-8 to TRBJ2-7; D is uncertain. In germline, CDR1 is SGHVS, CDR2 FQNEAQ. The CDR3 length is 13 residues. With 1 base removed from V and 3 bases from J, the gap between germline ends came to 7 bases. The CDR3 reads CASSLGSDYEQYF. The DNA of the CDR3 is TGTGCCAGCAGCTTAGGGAGCGACTACGAGCAGTACTTC.

The chain's CDR3 is CASSTNPTGGGGYTF. CDR3 DNA: TGTGCCAGCAGCACGAATCCGACAGGGGGAGGTGGCTACACCTTC. The rearrangement joins TRBV7-2 to TRBJ1-2; 9 nucleotides match TRBD1. After removal of 5 bases from V and 7 bases from J, the junction contained 11 bases not matched to a gene. This CDR3 contains 15 residues. Germline V gene sequence: CDR1 SGHTA, CDR2 FQGNSA.

DNA of the CDR3: TGTGCCAGCAGCCTACAGGGTGAAGCTTTCTTT. Protein product: CASSLQGEAFF. The genes are TRBV7-2 and TRBJ1-1, with a weak D call TRBD1 (6 bases). The V gene lost 5 bases and the J gene lost 7 bases, with 8 bases spanning the gap. Looked up from germline, CDR1 is SGHTA and CDR2 is FQGNSA. The CDR3 runs 11 residues.

The chain couples TRBV7-9 to TRBJ2-2; tentatively, D is TRBD1 (5 bases). CDR3 length: 15 amino acids. Germline assignment: CDR1 SEHNR and CDR2 FQNEAQ (reference sequence). V was clipped by 5 bases and J by 0 bases, with 10 bases between them. Here the CDR3 reads CASSRQIPNTGELFF. In DNA form, the CDR3 reads TGTGCCAGCAGCCGACAGATACCGAACACCGGGGAGCTGTTTTTT.

The J gene is TRBJ2-5, the V gene TRBV6-1, with 8 bases matching TRBD2. CDR1 MNHNS and CDR2 SASEGT come from the germline V gene. Losses at the gene ends were 2 bases for V and 4 bases for J; bases not matched to a gene: 12. The CDR3 extends over 17 amino acids. The CDR3 nucleotides are TGTGCCAGCAGTGAATGGGGTGCGGGGGGTTACGGAGAGACCCAGTACTTC. Translated: CASSEWGAGGYGETQYF.

The rearrangement links TRBV5-5 to TRBJ2-5; 7 bases fit TRBD1. The CDR3 runs to 15 residues. The junction had 10 bases not matched to a gene; V was cut back by 3 bases and J by 5 bases. Germline V gene lookup returns CDR1 SGHKS and CDR2 YYEKEE (reference sequence). The CDR3 nucleotides read TGTGCCAGCAGCTCAGAACAGGGGATGTGGGAGACCCAGTACTTC. This encodes CASSSEQGMWETQYF.

The chain employs TRBV5-4 and TRBJ2-3; tentative D call: TRBD1 (6 bases). Germline V gene sequence: CDR1 SGHNT, CDR2 YYREEE (reference sequence). The CDR3 has 15 amino acids. Trimming took off 4 bases at V and 1 base at J, with 13 bases between the two ends. The CDR3 here is CASSPLRGGTDTQYF. The CDR3 DNA follows: TGTGCCAGCAGCCCCCTCAGGGGTGGCACAGATACGCAGTATTTT. The variable domain in full, completed from reference TRBV5-4 and TRBJ2-3, reads ETGVTQSPTHLIKTRGQQVTLRCSSQSGHNTVSWYQQALGQGPQFIFQYYREEENGRGNFPPRFSGLQFPNYSSELNVNALELDDSALYLCASSPLRGGTDTQYFGPGTRLTVL.

The V gene is TRBV28, the J gene TRBJ2-5, with TRBD1 matching 8 bases. This CDR3 comprises 13 residues. V gave up 8 bases and J gave up 2 bases; unmatched junction bases: 4. Germline assignment: CDR1 MDHEN and CDR2 SYDVKM. The CDR3 here is CASGRTGQETQYF. In DNA, the CDR3 is TGTGCCAGCGGAAGGACAGGGCAAGAGACCCAGTACTTC.

The V and J genes are TRBV7-8 and TRBJ1-6; a weak D match, TRBD1 (6 bases). The V end was cut by 5 bases, the J end by 0 bases, with 11 bases between. Germline V lookup: CDR1 SGHVS, CDR2 FQNEAQ. CDR3 size: 16 residues. In nucleotides, the CDR3 is TGTGCCAGCAGCCACAGGGATAGCTCCTATAATTCACCCCTCCACTTT. It translates to CASSHRDSSYNSPLHF.

This clone was counted a few times. The chain's CDR3 is CASSLDSGGAYNEQFF. DNA of the CDR3: TGTGCCAGCAGCTTGGATAGCGGGGGGGCCTACAATGAGCAGTTCTTC. The chain joins TRBV5-4 to TRBJ2-1, with TRBD2 matching 11 bases. This CDR3 has 16 residues. Germline CDR1 SGHNT, CDR2 YYREEE (reference sequence). The V gene end was trimmed by 0 bases and the J gene end by 2 bases; junction bases not matched to a gene: 1.